The present T cell receptor beta chain was sequenced within a study of graft-versus-host responses after intestinal transplantation. Study at large: Transplants were multivisceral, liver-intestinal, or isolated intestinal. The recipients all started with anti-thymocyte globulin induction and then took tacrolimus and steroids for 3 to 4 years.

CDR3 size: 14 residues. Germline-derived CDR1 and CDR2 are SGHDT and YYEEEE. V lost 4 bases, J lost 2 bases, and 11 bases lay in between. Study-level results: Across patients carrying graft-donor T cell macrochimerism, allografts held high graft-versus-host to host-versus-graft clonal ratios.

As regards this clone: Its antigen is not identified.

Once graft tissue had been processed, intraepithelial and lamina propria lymphocytes were released. Some clones are missing from TCRdb's copy, which holds only in-frame ones; the method was immunoSEQ multiplex PCR. The sample has around 30,000 clones, around four fifths seen once. The origin of this receptor is a human patient who received an intestinal transplant, so some T cells may come from the graft donor. Source: ileum tissue, taken 98 days after intestinal transplantation. V usage is TRBV5-6 and J usage is TRBJ2-3; no clear D gene. CDR3 sequence: CASSVNFDTDTQYF. The CDR3 DNA is TGTGCCAGCAGCGTTAACTTTGACACAGATACGCAGTATTTT.